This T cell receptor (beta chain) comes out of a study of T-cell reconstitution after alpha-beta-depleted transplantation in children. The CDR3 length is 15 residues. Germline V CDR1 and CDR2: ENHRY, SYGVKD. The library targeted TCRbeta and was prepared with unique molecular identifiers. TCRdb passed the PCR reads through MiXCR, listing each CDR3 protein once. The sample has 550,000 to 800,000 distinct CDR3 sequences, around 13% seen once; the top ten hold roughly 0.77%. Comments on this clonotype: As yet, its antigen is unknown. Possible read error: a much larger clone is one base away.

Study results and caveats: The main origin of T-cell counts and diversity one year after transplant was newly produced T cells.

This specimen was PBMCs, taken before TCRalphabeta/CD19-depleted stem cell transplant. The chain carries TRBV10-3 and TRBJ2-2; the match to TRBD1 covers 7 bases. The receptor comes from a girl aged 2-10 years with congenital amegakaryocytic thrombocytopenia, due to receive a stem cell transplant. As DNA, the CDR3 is TGTGCCACTCAAACCGGGACAGCGAACACCGGGGAGCTGTCTTTT. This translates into CATQTGTANTGELSF.